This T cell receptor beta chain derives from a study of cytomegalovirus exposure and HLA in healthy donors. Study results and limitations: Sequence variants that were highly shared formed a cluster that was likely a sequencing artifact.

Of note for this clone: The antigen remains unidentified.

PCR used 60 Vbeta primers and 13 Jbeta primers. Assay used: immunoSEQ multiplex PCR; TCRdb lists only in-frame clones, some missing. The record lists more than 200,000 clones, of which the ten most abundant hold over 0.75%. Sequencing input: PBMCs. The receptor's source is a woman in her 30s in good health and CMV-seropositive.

The CDR3 DNA reads TGTGCCAGTAGAAGGTTTCGGGATAGCAATCAGCCCCAGCATTTT. Protein sequence: CASRRFRDSNQPQHF. This chain links TRBV19 with TRBJ1-5; no firm D call. The length of the CDR3 is 15 residues. CDR1 and CDR2 (germline): LNHDA, SQIVND (reference sequence). The V end lost 6 bases, the J end lost 0 bases, and 12 bases lay between the germline ends.